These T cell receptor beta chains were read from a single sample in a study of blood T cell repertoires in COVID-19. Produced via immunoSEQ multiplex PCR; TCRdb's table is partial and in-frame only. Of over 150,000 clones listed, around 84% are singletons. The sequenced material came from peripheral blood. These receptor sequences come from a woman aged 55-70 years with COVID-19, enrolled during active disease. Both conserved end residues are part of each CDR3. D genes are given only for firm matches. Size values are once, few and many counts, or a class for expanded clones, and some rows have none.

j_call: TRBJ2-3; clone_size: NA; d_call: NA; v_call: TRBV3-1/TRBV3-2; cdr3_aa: CASSPRVGVTDTQYF; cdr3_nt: TGTGCCAGCAGCCCCCGGGTCGGGGTGACAGATACGCAGTATTTT
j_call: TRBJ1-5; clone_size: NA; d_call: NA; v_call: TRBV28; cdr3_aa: CASRTSKRGKSQPQHF; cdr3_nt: TGTGCCAGCAGAACCTCTAAGAGGGGGAAATCCCAGCCCCAGCATTTT
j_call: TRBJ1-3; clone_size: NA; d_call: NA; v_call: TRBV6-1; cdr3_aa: CASSETANSGNTIYF; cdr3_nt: TGTGCCAGCAGTGAGACAGCTAACTCTGGAAACACCATATATTTT
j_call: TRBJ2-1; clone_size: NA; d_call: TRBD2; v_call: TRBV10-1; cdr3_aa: CASSKGGLAVYNEQFF; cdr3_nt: TGCGCCAGCAGTAAGGGGGGACTAGCGGTTTACAATGAGCAGTTCTTC
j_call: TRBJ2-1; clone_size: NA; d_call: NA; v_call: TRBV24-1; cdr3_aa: CATSDPQGSSYNEQFF; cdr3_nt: TGTGCCACCAGTGATCCCCAGGGGAGCTCCTACAATGAGCAGTTCTTC
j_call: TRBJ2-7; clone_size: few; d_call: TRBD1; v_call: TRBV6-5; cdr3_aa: CASAGTGKPYEQYF; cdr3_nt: TGTGCCAGCGCCGGGACAGGGAAGCCGTACGAGCAGTACTTC
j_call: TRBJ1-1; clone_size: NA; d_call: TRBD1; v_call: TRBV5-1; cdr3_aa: CASSLLGGRGTEAFF; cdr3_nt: TGCGCCAGCAGCTTGCTAGGGGGCCGAGGGACTGAAGCTTTCTTT
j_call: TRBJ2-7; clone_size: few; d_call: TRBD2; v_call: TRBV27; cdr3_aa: CASSLSTLAGAEQYF; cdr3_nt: TGTGCCAGCAGTTTATCGACGCTAGCGGGGGCCGAGCAGTACTTC
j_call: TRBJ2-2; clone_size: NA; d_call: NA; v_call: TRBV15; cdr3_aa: CATSRVGGGTGELFF; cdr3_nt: TGTGCCACCAGCAGAGTTGGAGGAGGGACCGGGGAGCTGTTTTTT
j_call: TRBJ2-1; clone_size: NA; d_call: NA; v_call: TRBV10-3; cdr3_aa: CAGSPGSNEQFF; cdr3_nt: TGTGCCGGGTCACCGGGGAGCAATGAGCAGTTCTTC
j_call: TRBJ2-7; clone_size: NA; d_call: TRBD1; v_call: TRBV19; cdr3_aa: CASKDRGPLYEQYF; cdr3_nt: TGTGCCAGTAAGGACAGGGGTCCCCTCTACGAGCAGTACTTC
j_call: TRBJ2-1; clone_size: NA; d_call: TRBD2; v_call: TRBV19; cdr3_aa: CASIGSGGRFDEQFF; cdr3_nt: TGTGCCAGTATTGGCTCGGGGGGGCGTTTCGATGAGCAGTTCTTC
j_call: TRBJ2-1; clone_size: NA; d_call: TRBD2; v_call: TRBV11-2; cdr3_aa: CASSLRGLGGGALEQFF; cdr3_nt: TGTGCCAGCAGCTTAAGGGGTCTGGGCGGGGGAGCCCTTGAGCAGTTCTTC
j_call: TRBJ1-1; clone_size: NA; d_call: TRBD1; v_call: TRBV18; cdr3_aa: CASSPNRDRANPEAFF; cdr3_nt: TGTGCCAGCTCACCAAACCGGGACAGGGCTAACCCTGAAGCTTTCTTT
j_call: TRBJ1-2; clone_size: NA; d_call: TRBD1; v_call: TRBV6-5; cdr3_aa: CASSYSGTAAYGYTF; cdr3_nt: TGTGCCAGCAGTTACAGTGGGACAGCCGCCTATGGCTACACCTTC
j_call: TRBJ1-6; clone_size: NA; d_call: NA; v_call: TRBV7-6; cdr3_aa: CASSLRGGGNNSPLHF; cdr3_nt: TGTGCCAGCAGCCTACGGGGGGGAGGCAATAATTCACCCCTCCACTTT
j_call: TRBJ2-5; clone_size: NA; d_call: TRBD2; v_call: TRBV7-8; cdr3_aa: CASSLTPSGEETQYF; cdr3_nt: TGTGCCAGCAGCTTAACCCCTAGCGGGGAAGAGACCCAGTACTTC
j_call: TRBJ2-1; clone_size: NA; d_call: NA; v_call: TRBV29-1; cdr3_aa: CSVAGTPSYNEQFF; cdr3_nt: TGCAGCGTTGCCGGGACTCCTAGCTACAATGAGCAGTTCTTC
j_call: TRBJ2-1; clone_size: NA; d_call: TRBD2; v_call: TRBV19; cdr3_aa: CASKGLRGGSYNEQFF; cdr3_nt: TGTGCCAGTAAGGGGCTGCGGGGGGGTTCCTACAATGAGCAGTTCTTC
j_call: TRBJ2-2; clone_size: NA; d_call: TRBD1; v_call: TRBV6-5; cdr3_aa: CASNRDRATGELFF; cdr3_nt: TGTGCCAGCAACCGGGACAGGGCCACCGGGGAGCTGTTTTTT
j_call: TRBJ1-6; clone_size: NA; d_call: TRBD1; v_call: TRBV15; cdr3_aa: CATSPPRGTADSPLHF; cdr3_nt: TGTGCCACCAGCCCCCCTAGGGGGACAGCCGATTCACCCCTCCACTTT
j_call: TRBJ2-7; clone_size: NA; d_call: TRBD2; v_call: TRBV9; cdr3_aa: CASSVGGEGPYEQYF; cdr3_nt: TGTGCCAGCAGCGTAGGAGGGGAGGGCCCCTACGAGCAGTACTTC
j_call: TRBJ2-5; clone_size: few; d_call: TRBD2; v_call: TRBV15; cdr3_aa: CATSRGLAEETQYF; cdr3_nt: TGTGCCACCAGCAGGGGACTAGCCGAGGAGACCCAGTACTTC